Listed below are T cell receptor beta chains from one sample, sequenced in a study of blood T cell repertoires in COVID-19. Profiling relied on immunoSEQ multiplex PCR, and the TCRdb table lists in-frame clones only, not all of them. The data show about 220,000 clones, about 80% seen once. The sequencing sample was made of peripheral blood. All receptors derive from a woman aged 55-69 years with acute or convalescent COVID-19. CDR3s include the opening cysteine and the closing phenylalanine or tryptophan. The order of the fields is clone size, V gene, D gene, J gene, CDR3 DNA, CDR3 protein. A D gene is named only where the DNA matches it firmly. For some rows the clone size is stated as once, few or many, or as a class when expanded; others skip it.

clone size: .
V gene: TRBV4-1
D gene: .
J gene: TRBJ2-2
CDR3 DNA: TGCGCCAGCAGCCTGCGAACAGGGTTGGCTGGGGAGCTGTTTTTT
CDR3 protein: CASSLRTGLAGELFF

clone size: .
V gene: TRBV11-1
D gene: .
J gene: TRBJ1-2
CDR3 DNA: TGTGCCAGCAGCTTAAGCAGGGGAAGTATCGGGGGCTACACCTTC
CDR3 protein: CASSLSRGSIGGYTF

clone size: .
V gene: TRBV6-2/TRBV6-3
D gene: .
J gene: TRBJ2-2
CDR3 DNA: TGTGCCAGCAGTTACTCGATGAGCACCCCAACTAGGGGGGAGCTGTTTTTT
CDR3 protein: CASSYSMSTPTRGELFF

clone size: .
V gene: TRBV30
D gene: TRBD1
J gene: TRBJ1-1
CDR3 DNA: TGTGCCTGGAGTGTCCAGGGGGCGCAGACTGAAGCTTTCTTT
CDR3 protein: CAWSVQGAQTEAFF

clone size: once
V gene: TRBV5-6
D gene: TRBD2
J gene: TRBJ2-3
CDR3 DNA: TGTGCCAGCAGCTCCGGAGCGGGGGGCACAGATACGCAGTATTTT
CDR3 protein: CASSSGAGGTDTQYF

clone size: .
V gene: TRBV3-1/TRBV3-2
D gene: .
J gene: TRBJ1-1
CDR3 DNA: TGTGCCAGCAGCCAAGCGACTGGTTTCACTGAAGCTTTCTTT
CDR3 protein: CASSQATGFTEAFF

clone size: .
V gene: TRBV18
D gene: TRBD2
J gene: TRBJ2-7
CDR3 DNA: TGTGCCAGCTCACCCTTCGGAATATTAGCGGGGGCCCCCTACGAGCAGTACTTC
CDR3 protein: CASSPFGILAGAPYEQYF

clone size: .
V gene: TRBV6-5
D gene: TRBD2
J gene: TRBJ2-5
CDR3 DNA: TGTGCCAGCAGTCACCGAGCGGGGGGGCAAGAGACCCAGTACTTC
CDR3 protein: CASSHRAGGQETQYF

clone size: .
V gene: TRBV5-5
D gene: .
J gene: TRBJ1-2
CDR3 DNA: TGTGCCAGCAGCTTCCGAGTGGAGGGCTACACCTTC
CDR3 protein: CASSFRVEGYTF

clone size: .
V gene: TRBV18
D gene: TRBD1
J gene: TRBJ1-4
CDR3 DNA: TGTGCCAGCTCACCATGGACAGGGGGCGTTTCGACTAATGAAAAACTGTTTTTT
CDR3 protein: CASSPWTGGVSTNEKLFF

clone size: .
V gene: TRBV2
D gene: TRBD1
J gene: TRBJ2-7
CDR3 DNA: TGTGCCAGTGGGGACAGGGGGTCCTACGAGCAGTACTTC
CDR3 protein: CASGDRGSYEQYF

clone size: .
V gene: TRBV18
D gene: .
J gene: TRBJ1-3
CDR3 DNA: TGTGCCAGCTCACCGCAAGCCCCCCTCTCTGGAAACACCATATATTTT
CDR3 protein: CASSPQAPLSGNTIYF

clone size: .
V gene: TRBV7-9
D gene: .
J gene: TRBJ2-1
CDR3 DNA: TGTGCCAGCAGCCAATCCGGGGGCTACAATGAGCAGTTCTTC
CDR3 protein: CASSQSGGYNEQFF

clone size: .
V gene: TRBV9
D gene: TRBD2
J gene: TRBJ2-3
CDR3 DNA: TGTGCCAGCAGCGTCAGCCCTGGGACTAGCCGCGATACGCAGTATTTT
CDR3 protein: CASSVSPGTSRDTQYF

clone size: .
V gene: TRBV19
D gene: TRBD2
J gene: TRBJ2-1
CDR3 DNA: TGTGCCAGTTCAGGGACTACGTATGCCTACAATGAGCAGTTCTTC
CDR3 protein: CASSGTTYAYNEQFF

clone size: .
V gene: TRBV4-2
D gene: TRBD1
J gene: TRBJ1-2
CDR3 DNA: TGTGCCAGCAGCCAAGCCGGGACAGATAGCTTAAGACTTTACTATGGCTACACCTTC
CDR3 protein: CASSQAGTDSLRLYYGYTF

clone size: .
V gene: TRBV28
D gene: TRBD1
J gene: TRBJ2-7
CDR3 DNA: TGTGCCAGCAGTTTGCCGGGACAGGGCTACGAGCAGTACTTC
CDR3 protein: CASSLPGQGYEQYF

clone size: few
V gene: TRBV30
D gene: TRBD2
J gene: TRBJ2-1
CDR3 DNA: TGTGCCTGGAGTACGACTAGCGGGGGTCACAATGAGCAGTTCTTC
CDR3 protein: CAWSTTSGGHNEQFF

clone size: .
V gene: TRBV12-3/TRBV12-4
D gene: TRBD1
J gene: TRBJ1-2
CDR3 DNA: TGTGCCAGCAGGGACAGGGGAGCCGATGGCTACACCTTC
CDR3 protein: CASRDRGADGYTF

clone size: .
V gene: TRBV15
D gene: .
J gene: TRBJ1-4
CDR3 DNA: TGTGCCACCAGGATGGAGGCCGCAACTAATGAAAAACTGTTTTTT
CDR3 protein: CATRMEAATNEKLFF

clone size: .
V gene: TRBV10-3
D gene: .
J gene: TRBJ2-3
CDR3 DNA: TGTGCCATCAGTTCCAGAAACGGCGGGGATACGCAGTATTTT
CDR3 protein: CAISSRNGGDTQYF

clone size: .
V gene: TRBV11-1
D gene: .
J gene: TRBJ2-5
CDR3 DNA: TGTGCCAGCAGCCCTCAGACCCTCGGGATGGACCAGTACTTC
CDR3 protein: CASSPQTLGMDQYF

clone size: .
V gene: TRBV4-1
D gene: TRBD1
J gene: TRBJ1-4
CDR3 DNA: TGCGCCAGCAGCCAAGTAGACAGGGAAAAGCTGTTTTTT
CDR3 protein: CASSQVDREKLFF

clone size: .
V gene: TRBV19
D gene: .
J gene: TRBJ1-1
CDR3 DNA: TGTGCCAGTGGACGGGAAGTGAACACTGAAGCTTTCTTT
CDR3 protein: CASGREVNTEAFF

clone size: .
V gene: TRBV29-1
D gene: TRBD1
J gene: TRBJ1-2
CDR3 DNA: TGCAGCGTTGAAAGTCAGGGGGATGGCTACACCTTC
CDR3 protein: CSVESQGDGYTF

clone size: .
V gene: TRBV25-1
D gene: .
J gene: TRBJ1-1
CDR3 DNA: TGTGCCAGCTCCGGGGGAGACACTGAAGCTTTCTTT
CDR3 protein: CASSGGDTEAFF

clone size: once
V gene: TRBV6-5
D gene: .
J gene: TRBJ2-5
CDR3 DNA: TGTGCCAGCAGTTACTCGGGGCAGGACCCTACTGGGACCCAGTACTTC
CDR3 protein: CASSYSGQDPTGTQYF

clone size: .
V gene: TRBV5-1
D gene: .
J gene: TRBJ1-2
CDR3 DNA: TGCGCCAGCAAACAGACAGGTCGTAACTATGGCTACACCTTC
CDR3 protein: CASKQTGRNYGYTF

clone size: .
V gene: TRBV7-9
D gene: .
J gene: TRBJ2-1
CDR3 DNA: TGTGCCAGCAGCTTAGCTGGGTGGTCAGGGCTGGCCAATGAGCAGTTCTTC
CDR3 protein: CASSLAGWSGLANEQFF

clone size: .
V gene: TRBV7-2
D gene: TRBD1
J gene: TRBJ1-1
CDR3 DNA: TGTGCCAGCAGCTTGGGGGGACAGGGTGAAGCTTTCTTT
CDR3 protein: CASSLGGQGEAFF

clone size: few
V gene: TRBV5-4
D gene: TRBD1
J gene: TRBJ1-1
CDR3 DNA: TGTGCCAGCGGGACAGAACTGAACACTGAAGCTTTCTTT
CDR3 protein: CASGTELNTEAFF

clone size: .
V gene: TRBV13
D gene: .
J gene: TRBJ1-3
CDR3 DNA: TGTGCCAGCAGCTTAGGGACAGGCGCCTCTGGAAACACCATATATTTT
CDR3 protein: CASSLGTGASGNTIYF

clone size: .
V gene: TRBV12-3/TRBV12-4
D gene: .
J gene: TRBJ1-1
CDR3 DNA: TGTGCCAGCAGTTTCGGTTACACTGAAGCTTTCTTT
CDR3 protein: CASSFGYTEAFF

clone size: .
V gene: TRBV4-2
D gene: TRBD1
J gene: TRBJ2-7
CDR3 DNA: TGTGCCAGCAGCCAAGTTGACAGGGGCGAGCAGTACTTC
CDR3 protein: CASSQVDRGEQYF

clone size: .
V gene: TRBV9
D gene: .
J gene: TRBJ2-7
CDR3 DNA: TGTGCCAGCAGCGCTAACCCGACACCGTATTACGAGCAGTACTTC
CDR3 protein: CASSANPTPYYEQYF

clone size: .
V gene: TRBV4-2
D gene: TRBD1
J gene: TRBJ1-1
CDR3 DNA: TGTGCCAGCAGCCTAGAAGGGGGCGGGAACACTGAAGCTTTCTTT
CDR3 protein: CASSLEGGGNTEAFF

clone size: .
V gene: TRBV5-5
D gene: .
J gene: TRBJ1-2
CDR3 DNA: TGTGCCAGCAGCTATACTCAGACAGGCTACTATGGCTACACCTTC
CDR3 protein: CASSYTQTGYYGYTF

clone size: .
V gene: TRBV10-3
D gene: .
J gene: TRBJ2-1
CDR3 DNA: TGTGCCATCAGTGAACAGGGGAAGACTAGCGTCCACAATGAGCAGTTCTTC
CDR3 protein: CAISEQGKTSVHNEQFF

clone size: .
V gene: TRBV12-3/TRBV12-4
D gene: .
J gene: TRBJ1-1
CDR3 DNA: TGTGCCAGCAGCCCCTTCGGGGGAACTGAAGCTTTCTTT
CDR3 protein: CASSPFGGTEAFF

clone size: .
V gene: TRBV2
D gene: TRBD2
J gene: TRBJ2-7
CDR3 DNA: TGTGCCAGCAGCCTAGCGGGGGGGCGAAACGAGCAGTACTTC
CDR3 protein: CASSLAGGRNEQYF

clone size: .
V gene: TRBV28
D gene: TRBD1
J gene: TRBJ1-1
CDR3 DNA: TGTGCCAGCAGTTTAATAGTTTGGGACAGGGCCACTGAAGCTTTCTTT
CDR3 protein: CASSLIVWDRATEAFF

clone size: .
V gene: TRBV3-1/TRBV3-2
D gene: TRBD1
J gene: TRBJ2-1
CDR3 DNA: TGTGCCAGCAGCCCGGGACAGAGTTACAATGAGCAGTTCTTC
CDR3 protein: CASSPGQSYNEQFF

clone size: .
V gene: TRBV3-1/TRBV3-2
D gene: .
J gene: TRBJ2-7
CDR3 DNA: TGTGCCAGCAGCCAAGATACTGTCGAGCAGTACTTC
CDR3 protein: CASSQDTVEQYF

clone size: .
V gene: TRBV7-2
D gene: TRBD2
J gene: TRBJ2-3
CDR3 DNA: TGTGCCAGCAGCTTAGCGAGCGGGGGTCCAACTAGCACAGATACGCAGTATTTT
CDR3 protein: CASSLASGGPTSTDTQYF

clone size: .
V gene: TRBV19
D gene: .
J gene: TRBJ1-2
CDR3 DNA: TGTGCCAGTAGTATACAAGGAGTTGGCTACACCTTC
CDR3 protein: CASSIQGVGYTF

clone size: .
V gene: TRBV29-1
D gene: TRBD1
J gene: TRBJ2-2
CDR3 DNA: TGCAGCGCTGGGGACAGGGTGACCACCGGGGAGCTGTTTTTT
CDR3 protein: CSAGDRVTTGELFF

clone size: few
V gene: TRBV2
D gene: TRBD2
J gene: TRBJ2-5
CDR3 DNA: TGTGCCAGCAGAGCTACGGGACTAGTGGGGGAGACCCAGTACTTC
CDR3 protein: CASRATGLVGETQYF

clone size: .
V gene: TRBV4-3
D gene: .
J gene: TRBJ2-7
CDR3 DNA: TGCGCCAGCAGCCAAGATGCTATGACTTCCTACGAGCAGTACTTC
CDR3 protein: CASSQDAMTSYEQYF

clone size: .
V gene: TRBV4-1
D gene: TRBD1
J gene: TRBJ1-6
CDR3 DNA: TGCGCCAGCAGCCAAGTGGGCTTGAACCAGGGGGCGGATTCACCCCTCCACTTT
CDR3 protein: CASSQVGLNQGADSPLHF

clone size: .
V gene: TRBV9
D gene: .
J gene: TRBJ2-1
CDR3 DNA: TGTGCCAGCAGCGGTATATTTGAGGGCCACAGCTCCTACAATGAGCAGTTCTTC
CDR3 protein: CASSGIFEGHSSYNEQFF

clone size: .
V gene: TRBV18
D gene: TRBD2
J gene: TRBJ2-5
CDR3 DNA: TGTGCCAGCTCACCAAGGGCTAGCGGGTACCAAGAGACCCAGTACTTC
CDR3 protein: CASSPRASGYQETQYF

clone size: .
V gene: TRBV5-5
D gene: .
J gene: TRBJ2-7
CDR3 DNA: TGTGCCAGCAGCTTGGTGCCAGGGGCGGGCCACGAGCAGTACTTC
CDR3 protein: CASSLVPGAGHEQYF

clone size: .
V gene: TRBV7-9
D gene: .
J gene: TRBJ1-4
CDR3 DNA: TGTGCCAGCAGCCCCGGTAGGGGGAGTGAAAAACTGTTTTTT
CDR3 protein: CASSPGRGSEKLFF

clone size: .
V gene: TRBV19
D gene: .
J gene: TRBJ2-2
CDR3 DNA: TGTGCCAGTAGTCTAAACGCCGGGGAGCTGTTTTTT
CDR3 protein: CASSLNAGELFF